This TCR beta chain was observed in a study of T cells in localized non-small cell lung cancer. This CDR3 contains 14 residues. V trimming: 4 bases; J trimming: 6 bases; junction bases outside the gene matches: 7. CDR1 MNHEY and CDR2 SVGAGI come from the germline V gene. With regard to this clone: The antigen remains undetermined.

Findings and caveats of the study: In adjacent lung, a median approximately 60 of the top 100 tumor clones were found.

Produced via immunoSEQ multiplex PCR; TCRdb's table is partial and in-frame only. The sample has 30,000 to 35,000 clones; about 90% are singletons. The chain carries TRBV6-5 and TRBJ2-7; 9 bases map to TRBD1. Material: peripheral blood, obtained before any cancer treatment. The sequence was obtained from a woman aged 35-75 years with stage I lung adenocarcinoma. The CDR3 loop is CASSSSGTGTEQYF. CDR3 bases: TGTGCCAGCAGTTCCTCCGGGACAGGGACCGAGCAGTACTTC.